The sequence of this TCR beta chain was determined in a study of blood T cell repertoires in COVID-19. Study-level background: Nucleic acid was either cDNA or gDNA, and it came from T cells, B-cell-depleted T cells, or PBMCs.

CDR1 SGDLS and CDR2 YYNGEE come from the germline V gene. Trimming removed 0 bases at V and 8 bases at J, with 12 bases between. CDR3 length: 15 residues. In terms of age and location, participants ranged from roughly 18 to 90 years and lived in under 30 US areas. Cohort placement rested on clinical history that participants reported themselves. Cohort 3 donors were reported recovered after two negative PCRs, clearance, or symptom resolution. TCRdb's table, derived via immunoSEQ multiplex PCR, lists solely in-frame clones and lacks some. The repertoire holds roughly 180,000 clones, with over 70% as singletons.

This sequence was found in an older woman who had recovered from COVID-19. Sequenced material: PBMCs or T cells enriched from blood (not recorded which). The chain is built from TRBV9 and TRBJ1-6; D possibly corresponds to TRBD1 (5 bases). The CDR3 reads CASSVVGAIHSPLHF. The CDR3 DNA is TGTGCCAGCAGCGTAGTTGGGGCCATCCATTCACCCCTCCACTTT.